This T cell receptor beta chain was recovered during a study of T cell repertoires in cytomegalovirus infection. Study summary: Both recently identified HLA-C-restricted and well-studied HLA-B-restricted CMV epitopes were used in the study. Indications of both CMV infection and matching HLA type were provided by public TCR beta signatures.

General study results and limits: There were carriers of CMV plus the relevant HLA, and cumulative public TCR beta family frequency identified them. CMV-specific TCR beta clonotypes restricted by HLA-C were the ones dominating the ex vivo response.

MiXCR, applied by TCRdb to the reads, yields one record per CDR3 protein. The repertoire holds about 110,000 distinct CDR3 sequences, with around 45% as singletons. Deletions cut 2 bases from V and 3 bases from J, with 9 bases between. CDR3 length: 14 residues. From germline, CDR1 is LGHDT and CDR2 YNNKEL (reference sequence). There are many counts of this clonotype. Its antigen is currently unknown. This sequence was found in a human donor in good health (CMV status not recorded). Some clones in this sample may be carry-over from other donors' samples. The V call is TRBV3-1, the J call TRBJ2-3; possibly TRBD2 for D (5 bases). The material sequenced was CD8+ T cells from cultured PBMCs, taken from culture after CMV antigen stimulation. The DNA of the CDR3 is TGTGCCAGCAGCCAACGGGGTGGTACAGATACGCAGTATTTT. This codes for CASSQRGGTDTQYF.